The 24 T cell receptor beta chains reported below all come from one sample, sequenced in a study of read filtering for tumor transcriptome and immune sequencing. Molecular barcoded adaptors covering alpha/delta and beta/gamma chains were used on approximately 400 ng RNA. TCRdb used MiXCR to reprocess the reads, holding one entry per CDR3 protein. Among over 90,000 distinct CDR3 sequences listed, 20% to 25% were seen once. Sequencing used a population of CD138-negative cells sorted from bone marrow. The receptors originated from a donor at least 40 years old with multiple myeloma.

There are many counts of this clonotype. The rearrangement links TRBV18 to TRBJ2-7, with 9 bases that match TRBD1. This CDR3 has 16 amino acids. With V trimmed by 3 bases and J by 6 bases, 12 bases remained unmatched. CDR1 is KGHSH and CDR2 is LQKENI in the germline V gene. CDR3 residues: CASSPTTGTGTAEQYF. DNA of the CDR3: TGTGCCAGCTCACCGACGACCGGGACAGGGACCGCCGAGCAGTACTTC.

In this sample, this clonotype turned up many times. The germline gene is not matched at one end of the junction; a read error may be the cause. The V and J genes are TRBV3-1 and TRBJ1-2; 7 bases map to TRBD1. Germline values: CDR1 LGHDT, CDR2 YNNKEL (reference sequence). This CDR3 has 12 residues. The CDR3: CASSQGQGRSSF. As DNA, the CDR3 is TGTGCCAGCAGCCAAGGACAGGGTCGTTCCTCCTTC. Full variable domain (outside the CDR3, taken from reference TRBV3-1 and TRBJ1-2): DTAVSQTPKYLVTQMGNDKSIKCEQNLGHDTMYWYKQDSKKFLKIMFSYNNKELIINETVPNRFSPKSPDKAHLNLHINSLELGDSAVYFCASSQGQGRSSFGSGTRLTVV.

About this clonotype: At one of its ends the junction is not consistent with the germline gene, which may arise from a read error. The chain uses TRBV2 and TRBJ2-4; 9 bases line up with TRBD1. Germline V lookup: CDR1 SNHLY, CDR2 FYNNEI. The CDR3 is made up of 16 amino acids. The CDR3 DNA follows: TGTGTCAGCAGTGAACAGGGGGCTGAGGGCAAAAACATTCAGTACTTC. Translated: CVSSEQGAEGKNIQYF.

Notes on this clonotype: A read error may account for a junction end that differs from germline. The genes are TRBV18 and TRBJ2-7; no firm D call. The germline CDR1 and CDR2 sequences are KGHSH and LQKENI. The CDR3 is 14 residues long. CDR3 loop: CASSPRWSSYELYF. In DNA, the CDR3 is TGTGCCAGCTCACCACGATGGAGCTCCTACGAGCTGTACTTC.

This clonotype was observed many times. This chain links TRBV28 with TRBJ2-7; no firm D call. The germline V gene has CDR1 MDHEN and CDR2 SYDVKM. The CDR3 length is 13 residues. Trimming removed 2 bases from V and 2 bases from J, with 7 bases in between. The CDR3 sequence is CASSLTDPYEQYF. DNA for the CDR3: TGTGCCAGCAGTTTAACAGATCCCTACGAGCAGTACTTC.

In its sample, this clonotype was seen many times. The chain employs TRBV5-1 and TRBJ1-1; no clear D. The CDR3 runs 14 residues. The germline gives CDR1 SGHRS, CDR2 YFSETQ. V was cut by 4 bases and J by 1 base, with 11 bases left in between. CDR3 amino acids: CASSRGDSNTEAFF. The DNA of the CDR3 is TGCGCCAGCAGCCGAGGTGACTCGAACACTGAAGCTTTCTTT. The variable domain in full, completed from reference TRBV5-1 and TRBJ1-1, reads KAGVTQTPRYLIKTRGQQVTLSCSPISGHRSVSWYQQTPGQGLQFLFEYFSETQRNKGNFPGRFSGRQFSNSRSEMNVSTLELGDSALYLCASSRGDSNTEAFFGQGTRLTVV.

This clonotype has just a few counts. The V call is TRBV12-3 or TRBV12-4, the J call TRBJ2-3; tentative D call: TRBD1 (6 bases). V was pared by 8 bases and J by 7 bases, with 13 bases between. The CDR3 consists of 12 residues. DNA of the CDR3: TGTGCCAGCGTCCAACAGGGAAATACGCAGTATTTT. Protein: CASVQQGNTQYF.

The V gene is TRBV29-1, the J gene TRBJ2-1; D is perhaps TRBD1 (5 bases). The CDR3 has 13 residues. Germline CDR1 and CDR2: SQVTM and ANQGSEA. V gave up 8 bases and J gave up 1 base, with 12 bases separating them. The CDR3 coding sequence is TGCAGCTCCATGACAGTATCCTACAATGAGCAGTTCTTC. Amino acids: CSSMTVSYNEQFF.

This clonotype was recorded many times. The CDR3 spells CASGGQPNYGYTF. The CDR3 DNA reads as TGCGCCAGCGGGGGACAGCCTAACTATGGCTACACCTTC. The chain combines TRBV5-1 with TRBJ1-2; 7 bases agree with TRBD1. The germline V gene encodes CDR1 SGHRS and CDR2 YFSETQ. V dropped 7 bases and J dropped 0; count of bases not matched to a gene: 3. The CDR3 spans 13 residues.

The rearrangement uses TRBV3-1 and TRBJ2-7; the D is unclear. Trimming left V 0 bases short and J 7 bases short, with 4 bases between. The CDR3 spans 11 residues. Germline CDR1 and CDR2: LGHDT and YNNKEL (reference sequence). The CDR3 bases are TGTGCCAGCAGCCAAGACCATGAGCAGTACTTC. Its translation is CASSQDHEQYF.

The J gene is TRBJ2-5, the V gene TRBV11-2; TRBD2 agrees at 8 bases. The CDR3 totals 14 residues. The V segment lost 2 bases and the J segment 3 bases; nucleotides outside the gene matches: 2. Germline CDR1 is SGHAT and CDR2 is FQNNGV. Here the CDR3 reads CASSLFSGEETQYF. CDR3 sequence (DNA): TGTGCCAGCAGCTTATTTAGCGGGGAAGAGACCCAGTACTTC.

This clonotype was observed many times. The chain couples TRBV6-6 to TRBJ2-1; TRBD2 matches at 10 bases. This CDR3 has 15 amino acids. With V trimmed by 10 bases and J by 7 bases, 13 bases remained unmatched. The germline CDR1 and CDR2 sequences are MNHNY and SVGAGI (reference sequence). The CDR3 bases are TGTGCCACCGACCGAAGCGGGGGGGCCTGGAATGAGCAGTTCTTC. Protein product: CATDRSGGAWNEQFF.

This clonotype came up many times. CDR3 in DNA: TGCGCCAGCAGAGGGACAGGGGGCGGCACCTACGAGCAGTACTTC. It specifies CASRGTGGGTYEQYF. The rearrangement links TRBV5-1 to TRBJ2-7; TRBD1 agrees at 12 bases. Germline V CDR1 and CDR2: SGHRS, YFSETQ. CDR3 size: 15 residues. V lost 5 bases, J lost 2 bases, and 5 bases stayed unmatched.

This clonotype has a count of ten or more. The genes are TRBV28 and TRBJ2-7; D not certain. CDR1 and CDR2 from the germline V gene are MDHEN and SYDVKM. This CDR3 comprises 16 residues. V was pared by 3 bases and J by 1 base, with 16 bases between. CDR3 amino acids: CASSFKWTSLSYEQYF. CDR3 bases: TGTGCCAGCAGTTTCAAGTGGACCTCTCTTTCCTACGAGCAGTACTTC.

The sample holds many counts of this clonotype. The chain uses TRBV7-9 and TRBJ2-3; D gene ambiguous. Germline values: CDR1 SEHNR, CDR2 FQNEAQ (reference sequence). V lost 3 bases, J lost 2 bases, and 9 bases lay in between. CDR3 length equals 14 residues. CDR3 sequence: CASSFPDNTDTQYF. Here the CDR3 DNA reads TGTGCCAGCAGCTTCCCTGACAACACAGATACGCAGTATTTT.

This clonotype was counted a few times. This clone may be a read error of a much larger clone one base away. This chain joins TRBV7-2 and TRBJ2-2; 8 bases are shared with TRBD2. With 7 bases clipped from V and 7 bases from J, the junction kept 8 bases outside the gene matches. The germline CDR1 and CDR2 sequences are SGHTA and FQGNSA. This CDR3 has 14 residues. This chain's CDR3 is CASNFGGAGGELFF. CDR3 bases: TGTGCCAGCAACTTCGGGGGGGCCGGCGGGGAGCTGTTTTTT. Full variable domain (outside the CDR3, taken from reference TRBV7-2 and TRBJ2-2): GAGVSQSPSNKVTEKGKDVELRCDPISGHTALYWYRQSLGQGLEFLIYFQGNSAPDKSGLPSDRFSAERTGGSVSTLTIQRTQQEDSAVYLCASNFGGAGGELFFGEGSRLTVL.

There are many counts of this clonotype. This chain links TRBV2 with TRBJ1-2; maybe TRBD1 (6 bases). Germline V CDR1 and CDR2: SNHLY, FYNNEI. Trimming shortened V by 8 bases and J by 6 bases, and 22 bases separated the two germline ends. This CDR3 is built from 15 residues. This chain's CDR3 is CASLGTSETLNGYTF. The CDR3 coding sequence is TGTGCCAGCCTTGGGACATCGGAAACATTAAATGGCTACACCTTC.

Many counts were recorded for this clonotype. The chain carries TRBV20-1 and TRBJ1-5, with unresolved D. The CDR3 spans 13 residues. The germline V and J ends were trimmed by 0 bases and 4 bases, with 7 bases remaining between them. Looked up from germline, CDR1 is DFQATT and CDR2 is SNEGSKA (reference sequence). The CDR3 protein is CSAREGGNQPQHF. Written as DNA, the CDR3 is TGCAGTGCTAGAGAGGGTGGGAATCAGCCCCAGCATTTT.

This clonotype was observed many times. The chain uses TRBV5-1 and TRBJ2-2, with TRBD2 matching over 7 bases. V shed 4 bases, J shed 3 bases, and the junction held 9 bases outside the gene matches. This CDR3 spans 16 amino acids. Germline V gene lookup returns CDR1 SGHRS and CDR2 YFSETQ. The CDR3 is CASSRMGSGYTGELFF. The CDR3 DNA reads TGCGCCAGCAGCAGGATGGGTAGCGGGTACACCGGGGAGCTGTTTTTT.

This clonotype was seen repeatedly, ten times or more. The chain joins TRBV5-1 to TRBJ2-5, with D perhaps assigned TRBD1 or TRBD2 (5 bases each). Germline V gene lookup returns CDR1 SGHRS and CDR2 YFSETQ. V was shortened by 2 bases and J by 0 bases, with 11 bases between the two germline ends. This CDR3 has 15 residues. DNA for the CDR3: TGCGCCAGCAGCTTCGGGGCGACACACCAAGAGACCCAGTACTTC. Translating it yields CASSFGATHQETQYF.

This clonotype was seen more than once but under ten times. The chain carries TRBV6-2 or TRBV6-3 and TRBJ2-7; TRBD1 matches at 9 bases. The CDR3 consists of 14 residues. Germline V gives CDR1 MNHEY, CDR2 SVGEGT. J gave up 0 bases and V 8 bases, and 5 bases lay outside the gene matches. For the CDR3, the DNA is TGTGCCAGCGGACAGGGGCGTCTCTCCTACGAGCAGTACTTC. It encodes CASGQGRLSYEQYF.

There are many counts of this clonotype. The chain is built from TRBV19 and TRBJ2-1; a possible D gene is TRBD2 (6 bases). CDR1 and CDR2 (germline): LNHDA, SQIVND (reference sequence). V was clipped by 1 base and J by 8 bases, with 12 bases between them. CDR3 length: 14 amino acids. CDR3 amino acids: CASSIVTGGDEQFF. The CDR3 DNA reads as TGTGCCAGTAGTATAGTCACCGGAGGGGATGAGCAGTTCTTC. The whole variable domain, remainder taken from reference TRBV19 and TRBJ2-1, is DGGITQSPKYLFRKEGQNVTLSCEQNLNHDAMYWYRQDPGQGLRLIYYSQIVNDFQKGDIAEGYSVSREKKESFPLTVTSAQKNPTAFYLCASSIVTGGDEQFFGPGTRLTVL.

Worth noting for this clonotype: It may be a read error: a sequence one base away is much more abundant. This CDR3 is missing its conserved last phenylalanine or tryptophan, likely due to a read error. This rearrangement joins TRBV11-3 to TRBJ2-1; possible D gene TRBD2, 5 bases. The CDR3 has 16 residues. Germline loops: CDR1 SGHNT, CDR2 YENEEA. V was shortened by 3 bases and J by 4 bases, with 16 bases between the two germline ends. Here the CDR3 DNA reads TGTGCCAGCAGCTTTTTGGTCAGGAGAGGGTACAATGAGCAGTTCTCC. It specifies CASSFLVRRGYNEQFS.

This clonotype was seen repeatedly, ten times or more. V is TRBV5-1 and J is TRBJ2-5, with TRBD2 matching 8 bases. The J segment lost 4 bases and the V segment lost 2 bases, leaving 10 bases of the junction unmatched. The CDR3 length is 16 residues. Germline V gene lookup returns CDR1 SGHRS and CDR2 YFSETQ. Written as DNA, the CDR3 is TGCGCCAGCAGCTTCCAAAGCGGGGGCCTAATAGAGACCCAGTACTTC. This gives the protein CASSFQSGGLIETQYF.